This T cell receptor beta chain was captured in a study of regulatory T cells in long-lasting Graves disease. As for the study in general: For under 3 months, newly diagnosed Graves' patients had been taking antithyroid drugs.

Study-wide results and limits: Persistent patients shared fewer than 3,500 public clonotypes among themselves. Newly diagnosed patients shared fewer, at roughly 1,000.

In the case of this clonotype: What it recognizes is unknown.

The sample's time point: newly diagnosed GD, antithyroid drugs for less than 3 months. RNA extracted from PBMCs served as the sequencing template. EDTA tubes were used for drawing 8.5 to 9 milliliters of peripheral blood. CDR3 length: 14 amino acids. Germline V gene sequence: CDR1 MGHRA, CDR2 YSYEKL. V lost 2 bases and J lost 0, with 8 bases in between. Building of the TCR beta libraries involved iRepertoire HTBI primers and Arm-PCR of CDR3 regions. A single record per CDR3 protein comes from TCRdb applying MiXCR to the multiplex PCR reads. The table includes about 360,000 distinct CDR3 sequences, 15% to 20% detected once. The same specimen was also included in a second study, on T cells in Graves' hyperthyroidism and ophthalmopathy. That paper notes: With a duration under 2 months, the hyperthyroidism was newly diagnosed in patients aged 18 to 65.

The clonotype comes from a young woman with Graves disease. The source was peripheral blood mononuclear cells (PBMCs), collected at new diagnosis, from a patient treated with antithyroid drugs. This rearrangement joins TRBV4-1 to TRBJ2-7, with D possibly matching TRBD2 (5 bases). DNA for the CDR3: TGCGCCAGCAGCCAACCCACTAGCTCCTACGAGCAGTACTTC. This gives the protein CASSQPTSSYEQYF.